What follows are 22 T cell receptor beta chains derived from one specimen sequenced in a study of Ad26.COV2.S vaccination and SARS-CoV-2 variants. Assay used: immunoSEQ multiplex PCR; TCRdb lists only in-frame clones, some missing. The sample shows hundreds of thousands of clones, less than 90% of them seen only once. Noted treatment: around 19 received Ad26.COV2.S at low or high dose, single or two shots; about 5 received placebo; per-sample allocation not given. Sampling was done on day 63 after the first vaccine or placebo injection. Source: peripheral blood, taken in a trial of Ad26.COV2.S vaccine versus placebo. All receptors come from a person between 18 and 65 years old who received the Ad26.COV2.S COVID-19 vaccine or a placebo.

The rearrangement links TRBV10-3 to TRBJ2-2; D gene unclear. The CDR3 spans 14 residues. V lost 6 bases, J lost 0 bases, and 8 bases lay in between. CDR1 is ENHRY, CDR2 SYGVKD, per germline. The CDR3 reads CAIRGPSNTGELFF. The CDR3, as DNA: TGTGCCATCAGAGGGCCTTCGAACACCGGGGAGCTGTTTTTT.

This clone appeared once. The CDR3 loop reads CASSSGTNHYGYTF. In DNA, the CDR3 is TGTGCCAGCAGCTCCGGGACGAACCACTATGGCTACACCTTC. The chain has TRBV4-2 and TRBJ1-2; maybe TRBD1 (5 bases). This CDR3 comprises 14 residues. Germline CDR1 is LGHNA and CDR2 is YNFKEQ. The V end was cut by 5 bases, the J end by 3 bases, with 13 bases between.

This clone was counted a few times. With a much larger clone just one base away, this may be a read error. This same CDR3 is encoded by further DNA sequences in the sample. The chain employs TRBV9 and TRBJ1-3; D call uncertain. The CDR3 runs to 13 residues. The V and J ends lost 0 bases and 4 bases respectively, with 5 bases between them. From germline, CDR1 is SGDLS and CDR2 YYNGEE. The CDR3 loop reads CASSVEGGNTIYF. The CDR3 region has the DNA TGTGCCAGCAGCGTAGAGGGAGGAAACACCATATATTTT.

In regard to this clone: One junction end disagrees with the germline gene, perhaps due to a read error. V usage is TRBV7-7 and J usage is TRBJ1-3, with TRBD1 as a possible D gene (5 bases). Germline values: CDR1 SSHAT, CDR2 FNYEAQ (reference sequence). The CDR3 consists of 15 residues. Here the CDR3 reads CASSPGQASGNTIYF. The CDR3 bases are TGTGCTAGCAGCCCCGGACAAGCCTCTGGAAACACCATATATTTT.

The J gene is TRBJ1-5, the V gene TRBV5-8; TRBD1 might be the D (6 bases). The germline V gene has CDR1 SGHTS and CDR2 YDEGEE. The ends were cut back, 1 base at V and 5 bases at J, with 13 bases in the middle. This CDR3 contains 15 residues. CDR3 nucleotide sequence: TGTGCCAGCAGCTTGACAGGGTCGGGGTATCAGCCCCAGCATTTT. The encoded protein is CASSLTGSGYQPQHF. Filled out from reference TRBV5-8 and TRBJ1-5, the complete variable domain reads EAGVTQSPTHLIKTRGQQATLRCSPISGHTSVYWYQQALGLGLQFLLWYDEGEERNRGNFPPRFSGRQFPNYSSELNVNALELEDSALYLCASSLTGSGYQPQHFGDGTRLSIL.

This clone was detected only once. V and J are TRBV27 and TRBJ1-3; D ambiguous. From germline, CDR1 is MNHEY and CDR2 SMNVEV (reference sequence). Trimming removed 2 bases from V and 0 bases from J, with 14 bases in between. The CDR3 extends over 17 amino acids. The CDR3 sequence: CASSLSYRLFSGNTIYF. CDR3 DNA sequence: TGTGCCAGCAGTTTAAGTTATCGGCTGTTCTCTGGAAACACCATATATTTT.

This clone has just one count. The chain recombines TRBV10-3 with TRBJ1-2; tentative D call: TRBD1 (6 bases). V shed 7 bases and J shed 1 base, with 13 bases lying between them. CDR1 ENHRY and CDR2 SYGVKD come from the germline V gene. The CDR3 consists of 14 residues. The CDR3 reads CAITRTGNNYGYTF. CDR3 coding DNA: TGTGCCATCACCAGAACAGGGAATAACTATGGCTACACCTTC.

This CDR3 is CASSPRQGDSPLHF. CDR3 nucleotides: TGTGCCAGCAGCCCCCGACAGGGTGATTCACCCCTCCACTTT. J is TRBJ1-6 and V is TRBV3-1 (or the pseudogene TRBV3-2); 7 bases fit TRBD1. The CDR3 extends over 14 amino acids. J was trimmed by 8 bases and V by 4 bases; bases with no gene match: 5. Germline V gene sequence: CDR1 LGHDT, CDR2 YNNKEL (reference sequence).

The chain couples TRBV7-2 to TRBJ2-7; no definite D call. The V gene's germline CDR1 is SGHTA and CDR2 FQGNSA. V was shortened by 2 bases and J by 1 base, with 12 bases between the two germline ends. This CDR3 comprises 15 residues. CDR3 region: CASSLRHSESYEQYF. CDR3 bases: TGTGCCAGCAGCTTAAGGCACAGCGAATCCTACGAGCAGTACTTC.

This rearrangement joins TRBV6-1 to TRBJ1-2; no definite D call. The CDR3 has 12 residues. Trimming cost V 1 base and J 4 bases, with 4 bases left between them. CDR1 MNHNS and CDR2 SASEGT come from the germline V gene. CDR3: CASSEVIYGYTF. The CDR3 coding sequence is TGTGCCAGCAGTGAAGTTATCTATGGCTACACCTTC.

This clone was seen only once. The chain links TRBV6-5 to TRBJ2-1; no clear D. The germline V gene encodes CDR1 MNHEY and CDR2 SVGAGI. Trimming pared 6 bases from V and 8 bases from J, leaving 11 bases between. This CDR3 spans 12 amino acids. The CDR3 loop reads CASRQPGDEQFF. The CDR3 DNA sequence: TGTGCCAGCAGGCAGCCCGGCGATGAGCAGTTCTTC.

V gene TRBV19 combines with J gene TRBJ2-3; D possibly matches TRBD1 or TRBD2 (5 bases each). The CDR3 totals 12 residues. V was trimmed by 6 bases and J by 6 bases, leaving 10 bases between them. Germline loops: CDR1 LNHDA, CDR2 SQIVND (reference sequence). CDR3 sequence: CASSRGPDTQYF. CDR3 nucleotides: TGTGCCAGTAGCCGGGGCCCGGATACGCAGTATTTT. The complete variable domain, with remaining parts taken from reference TRBV19 and TRBJ2-3, reads DGGITQSPKYLFRKEGQNVTLSCEQNLNHDAMYWYRQDPGQGLRLIYYSQIVNDFQKGDIAEGYSVSREKKESFPLTVTSAQKNPTAFYLCASSRGPDTQYFGPGTRLTVL.

The DNA of the CDR3 is TGTGCCAGCACCATTAGGGGACTAGCGGGGCCGAATGAGCAGTTCTTC. The encoded protein is CASTIRGLAGPNEQFF. The rearrangement links TRBV27 to TRBJ2-1, with TRBD2 matching over 13 bases. Germline CDR1 reads MNHEY; CDR2 reads SMNVEV (reference sequence). The CDR3 is 16 amino acids. V gave up 7 bases and J gave up 7 bases; unmatched junction bases: 10.

The chain recombines TRBV9 with TRBJ2-3; D call uncertain. The CDR3 totals 14 residues. Germline CDR1 SGDLS, CDR2 YYNGEE. Between the trimmed V and J ends, which lost 0 bases and 3 bases, there was a span of 8 bases. The CDR3 loop reads CASSVDWATDTQYF. The DNA of the CDR3 is TGTGCCAGCAGCGTAGATTGGGCAACAGATACGCAGTATTTT.

The genes are TRBV24-1 and TRBJ1-5; D might be TRBD1 (5 bases). CDR3 size: 14 residues. V shed 5 bases and J shed 0 bases, with 7 bases lying between them. Germline-derived CDR1 and CDR2 are KGHDR and SFDVKD. CDR3 nucleotide sequence: TGTGCCACCAGTGGAGGGGATAGCAATCAGCCCCAGCATTTT. It yields the protein CATSGGDSNQPQHF.

The chain is built from TRBV4-1 and TRBJ2-7; D perhaps matches TRBD2 (6 bases). The CDR3 contains 15 residues. Trimming left V 2 bases short and J 2 bases short, with 13 bases between. Germline CDR1 reads MGHRA; CDR2 reads YSYEKL. The CDR3 DNA reads TGCGCCAGCAGCCAACCTACTAGCAGGACCTACGAGCAGTACTTC. Its protein product is CASSQPTSRTYEQYF.

This chain connects TRBV7-2 to TRBJ2-7, with D possibly matching TRBD1 (6 bases). CDR3 length: 13 residues. The germline V and J ends were trimmed by 3 bases and 1 base, with 7 bases remaining between them. Germline V gene sequence: CDR1 SGHTA, CDR2 FQGNSA. This CDR3 is CASSFRGSYEQYF. The CDR3 bases are TGTGCCAGCAGCTTTAGGGGGTCCTACGAGCAGTACTTC.

The chain uses TRBV4-1 and TRBJ2-2; the D is unclear. The CDR3 is 14 amino acids. Per germline, CDR1 MGHRA and CDR2 YSYEKL. V was cut by 1 base and J by 1 base, with 4 bases left in between. The CDR3 DNA sequence: TGCGCCAGCAGCCAAGCCTTGAACACCGGGGAGCTGTTTTTT. Translation gives CASSQALNTGELFF.

V is TRBV7-6 and J is TRBJ2-2; TRBD2 matches 9 bases. The CDR3 is made up of 16 amino acids. CDR1 is SGHVS and CDR2 is FNYEAQ in the germline V gene. Trimming removed 5 bases from V and 6 bases from J; junction bases left unmatched: 10. As DNA, the CDR3 is TGTGCCAGCAGCAACCTAGCGGGAAAGTTCGCCGGGGAGCTGTTTTTT. This encodes CASSNLAGKFAGELFF. Full variable domain (outside the CDR3, taken from reference TRBV7-6 and TRBJ2-2): GAGVSQSPRYKVTKRGQDVALRCDPISGHVSLYWYRQALGQGPEFLTYFNYEAQQDKSGLPNDRFSAERPEGSISTLTIQRTEQRDSAMYRCASSNLAGKFAGELFFGEGSRLTVL.

V gene TRBV6-2 or TRBV6-3 combines with J gene TRBJ1-2; 7 positions match TRBD1. Trimming at V came to 6 bases and at J to 7 bases, leaving 17 bases not matched to a gene. The germline V gene has CDR1 MNHEY and CDR2 SVGEGT. CDR3 length: 16 amino acids. This CDR3 is CASSRVLQGGESGYTF. The CDR3 nucleotides are TGTGCCAGCAGCCGCGTACTCCAGGGGGGCGAGAGTGGCTACACCTTC.

CDR3 coding DNA: TGTGCCAGCAGCCCCGGACAGGGAAGGACTTTCTTT. Translated, it gives CASSPGQGRTFF. The chain links TRBV7-2 to TRBJ1-1; 8 bases agree with TRBD1. CDR1 SGHTA and CDR2 FQGNSA come from the germline V gene. The CDR3 covers 12 residues. The ends lost 5 bases at V and 12 bases at J; junction bases unmatched: 8.

The CDR3: CASSLDLAGGQDTQYF. In DNA, the CDR3 is TGTGCCAGCAGCTTGGACTTAGCGGGGGGGCAAGATACGCAGTATTTT. The chain carries TRBV5-4 and TRBJ2-3; TRBD2 aligns across 11 bases. The junction had 5 bases not matched to a gene; V was cut back by 0 bases and J by 5 bases. Germline V gene data show CDR1 as SGHNT and CDR2 as YYREEE (reference sequence). The CDR3 consists of 16 residues. Full variable domain (rest looked up from reference TRBV5-4 and TRBJ2-3): ETGVTQSPTHLIKTRGQQVTLRCSSQSGHNTVSWYQQALGQGPQFIFQYYREEENGRGNFPPRFSGLQFPNYSSELNVNALELDDSALYLCASSLDLAGGQDTQYFGPGTRLTVL.